This passage covers 13 T cell receptor beta chains from one sample sequenced in a study of blood T cells in healthy people across ages. A second PCR, run for roughly 7 to 11 cycles, used a sample-barcoded 5' primer plus a J-beta primer mix. One entry per CDR3 protein results from TCRdb running MiXCR on the 5' RACE reads. The table has around 800,000 distinct CDR3 sequences, around 43% seen once. Material for sequencing was blood. These receptors were obtained from a man aged 55 to 70 in good health.

The J gene is TRBJ2-7, the V gene TRBV12-3 or TRBV12-4; 10 bases match TRBD2. J gave up 2 bases and V 7 bases, and 5 bases lay outside the gene matches. The CDR3 sequence is 14 residues long. CDR3 bases: TGTGCCAGCACCACTAGCGGGGAGACCTACGAGCAGTACTTC. This encodes CASTTSGETYEQYF.

The CDR3 is CASRVGTSRGVGNQPQHF. In nucleotides, the CDR3 is TGTGCCAGCAGAGTTGGGACCAGCAGGGGGGTTGGCAATCAGCCCCAGCATTTT. The chain carries TRBV6-1 and TRBJ1-5; 7 bases are shared with TRBD1. The J segment lost 2 bases and the V segment lost 6 bases, leaving 16 bases of the junction unmatched. This CDR3 is built from 18 residues. Germline V lookup: CDR1 MNHNS, CDR2 SASEGT.

As concerns this clonotype: The junction departs from the called germline gene at one end, perhaps through a read error. The chain carries TRBV5-5 and TRBJ2-7; the match to TRBD1 covers 8 bases. The CDR3 is 16 residues long. CDR1 is SGHKS, CDR2 YYEKEE, per germline (reference sequence). The CDR3 nucleotides read TGTGCCGGCAGCTGGGGACCGGGACAGGAATCCTACGAGCAGTACTTC. Translation: CAGSWGPGQESYEQYF.

As for this clonotype: An end of the junction does not agree with germline; a read error may underlie this. The rearrangement uses TRBV12-3 or TRBV12-4 and TRBJ2-3, with D possibly matching TRBD1 (5 bases). The CDR3 has 14 amino acids. The CDR3 reads CTSSSRGSTDTQYF. Here the CDR3 DNA reads TGTACCAGCAGTTCAAGGGGAAGCACAGATACGCAGTATTTT.

This clonotype was found a few times. The chain has TRBV12-3 or TRBV12-4 and TRBJ1-5, with D possibly matching TRBD1 (6 bases). The V end was cut by 7 bases, the J end by 6 bases, with 10 bases between. CDR3 length: 12 amino acids. The CDR3 here is CASTQGSQPQHF. CDR3 DNA sequence: TGTGCCAGCACACAGGGTTCTCAGCCCCAGCATTTT.

At least ten counts were recorded for this clonotype. Germline is not matched at one junction end, which may reflect a read error. The chain has TRBV7-7 and TRBJ2-5; 7 positions agree with TRBD1. The CDR3 sequence is 16 residues long. CDR1 and CDR2 from the germline V gene are SSHAT and FNYEAQ (reference sequence). DNA of the CDR3: TGTGCTAGCAGCTTAGTTCCAGGGGGTATTGGAGAGACCCAGTACTTC. Protein sequence: CASSLVPGGIGETQYF.

The V and J genes are TRBV25-1 and TRBJ2-1, with 7 bases fitting TRBD1. V dropped 4 bases and J dropped 7; count of bases not matched to a gene: 13. The germline gives CDR1 MGHDK, CDR2 SYGVNS. The CDR3 extends over 16 amino acids. The chain's CDR3 is CASSAPTGSNRNEQFF. The DNA for the CDR3 is TGTGCCAGCAGTGCCCCGACAGGGAGTAACAGGAATGAGCAGTTCTTC.

The CDR3 loop is CASSHGTGGRLPYEQYF. The DNA for the CDR3 is TGTGCCAGCAGCCATGGGACAGGGGGCCGTCTCCCCTACGAGCAGTACTTC. V gene TRBV14 combines with J gene TRBJ2-7; 12 bases fit TRBD1. In germline, CDR1 is SGHDN, CDR2 FVKESK. The CDR3 has 17 amino acids. V lost 3 bases and J lost 2; bases outside the gene matches: 8.

The V gene is TRBV7-2, the J gene TRBJ2-7, with 10 positions matching TRBD1. The germline gives CDR1 SGHTA, CDR2 FQGNSA. After removal of 2 bases from V and 5 bases from J, the junction contained 6 bases not matched to a gene. The CDR3 totals 15 residues. DNA of the CDR3: TGTGCCAGCAGCTTACAAGACAGGGGGCTGGACGAGCAGTACTTC. Its protein product is CASSLQDRGLDEQYF.

The CDR3 sequence: CASSLYRQRSTYEQYF. The CDR3, as DNA: TGTGCCAGCAGCTTGTACCGTCAAAGGTCGACCTACGAGCAGTACTTC. The rearrangement uses TRBV5-6 and TRBJ2-5, with D hard to call. The tail of the sequence fits TRBJ2-7 better, so the J call may be wrong. The CDR3 is 16 amino acids. CDR1 and CDR2 (germline): SGHDT, YYEEEE.

This clonotype was recorded a few times. This chain joins TRBV5-5 and TRBJ2-1; TRBD2 agrees at 9 bases. V shed 6 bases and J 6 bases; nucleotides not matched to a gene: 4. CDR1 is SGHKS and CDR2 is YYEKEE in the germline V gene (reference sequence). The CDR3 runs 13 residues. CDR3 loop: CASKERGANEQFF. The CDR3, as DNA: TGTGCCAGCAAAGAGCGGGGGGCCAATGAGCAGTTCTTC. Supplemented by reference TRBV5-5 and TRBJ2-1, the full variable domain reads DAGVTQSPTHLIKTRGQQVTLRCSPISGHKSVSWYQQVLGQGPQFIFQYYEKEERGRGNFPDRFSARQFPNYSSELNVNALLLGDSALYLCASKERGANEQFFGPGTRLTVL.

The V and J genes are TRBV12-3 or TRBV12-4 and TRBJ1-2; no clear D. This CDR3 has 14 residues. Between the trimmed V and J ends, which lost 5 bases and 3 bases, there was a span of 13 bases. CDR3 loop: CASSPSGPHYGYTF. The CDR3 coding sequence is TGTGCCAGCAGTCCTTCCGGGCCCCACTATGGCTACACCTTC.

Remarks on this clonotype: A much larger clone differs by one base, so this may be a read error. The chain is built from TRBV19 and TRBJ1-6; D ambiguous. The CDR3 spans 16 residues. Germline V gene data show CDR1 as LNHDA and CDR2 as SQIVND (reference sequence). V lost 5 bases to trimming and J lost 0 bases, with 11 bases between them. This CDR3 reads CASSVAYSSYNSPLHF. The DNA for the CDR3 is TGTGCCAGTAGTGTCGCCTATAGCTCCTATAATTCACCCCTCCACTTT. The entire variable domain, with the rest obtained from reference TRBV19 and TRBJ1-6, is as follows: DGGITQSPKYLFRKEGQNVTLSCEQNLNHDAMYWYRQDPGQGLRLIYYSQIVNDFQKGDIAEGYSVSREKKESFPLTVTSAQKNPTAFYLCASSVAYSSYNSPLHFGNGTRLTVT.